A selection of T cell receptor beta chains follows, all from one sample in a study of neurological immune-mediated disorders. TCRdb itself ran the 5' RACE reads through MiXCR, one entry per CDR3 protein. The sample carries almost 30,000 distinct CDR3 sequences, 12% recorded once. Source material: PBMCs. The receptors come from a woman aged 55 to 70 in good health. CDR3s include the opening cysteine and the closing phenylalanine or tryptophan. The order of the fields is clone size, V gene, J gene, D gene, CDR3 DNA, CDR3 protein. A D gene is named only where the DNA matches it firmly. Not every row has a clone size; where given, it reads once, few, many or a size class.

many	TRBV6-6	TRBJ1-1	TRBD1	TGTGCCAGCAGTTCAACCGGGACAGCGAACACTGAAGCTTTCTTT	CASSSTGTANTEAFF
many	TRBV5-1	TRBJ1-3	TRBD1	TGCGCCAGCAGCTTGGCTGGGACAGCTGGAAACACCATATATTTT	CASSLAGTAGNTIYF
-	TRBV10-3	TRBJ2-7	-	TGTGCCTTCAGTCTAACCTCCGGGACAAGGGGCGGCGAGCAGTACTTC	CAFSLTSGTRGGEQYF
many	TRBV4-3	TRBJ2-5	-	TGCGCCAGCAGCCAGGCGTGGCAGGGGGGGGAGACCCAGTACTTC	CASSQAWQGGETQYF
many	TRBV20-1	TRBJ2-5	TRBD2	TGCAGTGCTAGAGGCGCTAGCGGGGGCCAAGAGACCCAGTACTTC	CSARGASGGQETQYF
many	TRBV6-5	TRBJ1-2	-	TGTGCCAGCAGTTACTCGAACGGCTATGGCTACACCTTC	CASSYSNGYGYTF
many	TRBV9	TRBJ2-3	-	TGTGCCAGCAGCGGAGGCGGGGGCCGCACAGATACGCAGTATTTT	CASSGGGGRTDTQYF
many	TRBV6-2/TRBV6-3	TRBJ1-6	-	TGTGCCAGCAGTTACTCGGCAGCTAATTCACCCCTCCACTTT	CASSYSAANSPLHF
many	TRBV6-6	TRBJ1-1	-	TGTGCCAGCAGTTACTTCCAGGGGAACACTGAAGCTTTCTTT	CASSYFQGNTEAFF
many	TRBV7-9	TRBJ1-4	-	TGTGCCAGCAGCCCCTCGCCGGGGAATGAAAAACTGTTTTTT	CASSPSPGNEKLFF
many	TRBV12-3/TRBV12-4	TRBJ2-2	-	TGTGCCAGCAGTTTGGACCCCGGGGGCGGCACCGGGGAGCTGTTTTTT	CASSLDPGGGTGELFF
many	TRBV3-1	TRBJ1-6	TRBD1	TGTGCCAGCAGCCAAGAGTGGGGCAGGGGGTCGTTAAGCTCCTATAATTCACCCCTCCACTTT	CASSQEWGRGSLSSYNSPLHF
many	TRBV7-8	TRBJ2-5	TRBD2	TGTGCCAGCAGCCCCCCCATAGGGACTAGCGGGGAAGAGACCCAGTACTTC	CASSPPIGTSGEETQYF
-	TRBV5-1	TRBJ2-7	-	TGCGCCAGCAGCTACAGGACAGAGGCGGGTTACGAGCAGTACTTC	CASSYRTEAGYEQYF
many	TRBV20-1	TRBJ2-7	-	TGCAGTGCTAGAGACCAGGGGTTAAACTCCTACGAGCAGTACTTC	CSARDQGLNSYEQYF
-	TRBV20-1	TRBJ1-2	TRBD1	TGCAGTGCCACGGAGACAGGGGGCAACTATGGCTACACCTTC	CSATETGGNYGYTF
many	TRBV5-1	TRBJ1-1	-	TGCGCCAGCAGCTCTGGGACACCTGACTTGAACACTGAAGCTTTCTTT	CASSSGTPDLNTEAFF
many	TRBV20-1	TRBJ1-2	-	TGCAGTGCTATCCTCGTGGGGTATGGCTACACCTTC	CSAILVGYGYTF
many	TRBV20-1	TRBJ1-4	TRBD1	TGCAGTGCTAGAGCGTGGGACAGGGGGCCTGCAACTAATGAAAAACTGTTTTTT	CSARAWDRGPATNEKLFF
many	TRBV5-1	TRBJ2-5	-	TGCGCCAGCAGCCTGGACAAGGAGACCCAGTACTTC	CASSLDKETQYF
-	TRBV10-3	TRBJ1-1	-	TGTGCCATCAGTGAGAAGACCTCTGAAGCTTTCTTT	CAISEKTSEAFF
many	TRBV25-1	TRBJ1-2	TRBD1	TGTGCCAGCAGTGAAAGGACAGGGATTACTAACTATGGCTACACCTTC	CASSERTGITNYGYTF
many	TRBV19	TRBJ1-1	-	TGTGCCAGTCTATTGAACACTGAAGCTTTCTTT	CASLLNTEAFF
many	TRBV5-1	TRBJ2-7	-	TGCGCCAGCAGCTTGGACCCGGGAGAATACGAGCAGTACTTC	CASSLDPGEYEQYF
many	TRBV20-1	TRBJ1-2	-	TGCAGTGCTAGAGAAACGGGTAGCCTTGGCTACACCTTC	CSARETGSLGYTF
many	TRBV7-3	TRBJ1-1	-	TGTGCCAGGACAGGAATGTTCGTGAACACTGAAGCTTTCTTT	CARTGMFVNTEAFF
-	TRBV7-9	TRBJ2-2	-	TGTGCCAGCAGCCCCCTTGCATGTGCGGTGGGGACCGGGGAGCTGTTTTTT	CASSPLACAVGTGELFF
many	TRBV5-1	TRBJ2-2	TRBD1	TGCGCCAGCAGCTTTGGTTGGTCGACAGGGGGAACCGGGGAGCTGTTTTTT	CASSFGWSTGGTGELFF
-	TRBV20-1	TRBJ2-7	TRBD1	TGCAGTGCGAAGCGGAGGCGTGGGACAGGGTTGTGCGAGCAGTACTTC	CSAKRRRGTGLCEQYF
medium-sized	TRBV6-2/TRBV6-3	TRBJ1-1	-	TGTGCCAGCAGTTACCCCGGGGGCGGAAGAGCTTTCTTT	CASSYPGGGRAFF
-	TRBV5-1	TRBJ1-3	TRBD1	TGCGCCAGCAGCTTGACCGGGACAGGGGGCTCAACTGGAAACACCATATATTTT	CASSLTGTGGSTGNTIYF
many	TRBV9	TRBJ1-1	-	TGTGCCAGCAGCGTAGTCGGGTCAGGGAACACTGAAGCTTTCTTT	CASSVVGSGNTEAFF
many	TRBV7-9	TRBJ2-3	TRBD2	TGTGCCAGCAGTTCCACCCTAGCGGGGCCCCCGGATACGCAGTATTTT	CASSSTLAGPPDTQYF
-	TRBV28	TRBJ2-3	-	TGTGCCAGCTGTGCAACCGGGGGTACACAGTATTTT	CASCATGGTQYF
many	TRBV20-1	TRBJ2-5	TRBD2	TGCAGTGCTAGAATCCCATTACTAGCGGGGATACAAGAGACCCAGTACTTC	CSARIPLLAGIQETQYF
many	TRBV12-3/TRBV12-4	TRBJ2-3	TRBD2	TGTGCCAGCAGTCCAATCCCGGGACTAGCGGGGGGGCGGGGCACAGATACGCAGTATTTT	CASSPIPGLAGGRGTDTQYF
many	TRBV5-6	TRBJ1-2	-	TGTGCCAGCAGCTTGGATCGTGGGATCACCCCCTATGGCTACACCTTC	CASSLDRGITPYGYTF
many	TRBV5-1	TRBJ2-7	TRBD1	TGCGCCAGCAGCTTGGAGGGCCCCCCGACAGGGATTGAGTACGAGCAGTACTTC	CASSLEGPPTGIEYEQYF
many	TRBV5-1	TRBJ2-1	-	TGCGCCAGCAGCTTCGAGGGGAGGCATGAGCAGTTCTTC	CASSFEGRHEQFF
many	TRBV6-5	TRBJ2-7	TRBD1	TGTGCCAGCAGTTACCTTGGGACAGCACGCTACGAGCAGTACTTC	CASSYLGTARYEQYF
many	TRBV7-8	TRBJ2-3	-	TGTGCCAGCAGCTTAGGATCGGTCACCTACACAGATACGCAGTATTTT	CASSLGSVTYTDTQYF
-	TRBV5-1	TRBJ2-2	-	TGCGCCAGCAGCGGCGGGACGAACACCGGGGAGCTGTTTTTT	CASSGGTNTGELFF
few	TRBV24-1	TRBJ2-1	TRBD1	TGTGCCACCAGTGAGTACGGGACAGGCTTCTATGAGCAGTTCTTC	CATSEYGTGFYEQFF
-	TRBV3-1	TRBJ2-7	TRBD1	TGTGCCAGCAGCCCCCGGCGGGGACAGGGAAGGGACGAGCAGTACTTC	CASSPRRGQGRDEQYF
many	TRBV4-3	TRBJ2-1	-	TGCGCCAGCAGCCAAGACGCGGGGTTTGGTTACAATGAGCAGTTCTTC	CASSQDAGFGYNEQFF
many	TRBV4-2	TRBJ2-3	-	TGTGCCAGCAGCCAAGATCGGGGGGATACGCAGTATTTT	CASSQDRGDTQYF
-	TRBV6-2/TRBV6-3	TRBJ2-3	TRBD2	TGTACCAGCAGTTACCTCTCGTTAGCGGGTGACGCCAAAGATACGCAGTATTTT	CTSSYLSLAGDAKDTQYF
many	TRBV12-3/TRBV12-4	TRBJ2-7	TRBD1	TGTGCCAGCAGTCGACAGGGTCTGGGGGAGCAGTACTTC	CASSRQGLGEQYF
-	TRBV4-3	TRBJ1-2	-	TGCGCCAGCAGCCCGAACGCCTGGACAGTTCCTAACTATGGCTACACCTTC	CASSPNAWTVPNYGYTF
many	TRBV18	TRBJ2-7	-	TGTGCCAGCTCCCCGCGTAGGGTCTACGAGCAGTACTTC	CASSPRRVYEQYF
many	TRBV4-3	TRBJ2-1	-	TGCGCCAGCAGCCAAGCGTGGACAGGGAGGGCGAATGAGCAGTTCTTC	CASSQAWTGRANEQFF
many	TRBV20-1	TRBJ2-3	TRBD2	TGCAGTGCTAGAGATGGGGCTAGCGGGGGATACACTAGCACAGATACGCAGTATTTT	CSARDGASGGYTSTDTQYF
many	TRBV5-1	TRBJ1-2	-	TGCGCCAGCAGCTTGAAGGGGTTGGTCTCCGGGGTTGGCTACACCTTC	CASSLKGLVSGVGYTF
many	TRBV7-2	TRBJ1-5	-	TGTGCCAGCAACACCTTAGGGGGTAACGAGCCCCAGCATTTT	CASNTLGGNEPQHF
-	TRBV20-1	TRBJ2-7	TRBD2	TGCAGTGCTAGTGGGGGGGGGACTAGTAACGAGCAGTACTTC	CSASGGGTSNEQYF
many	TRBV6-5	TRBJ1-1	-	TGTGCCAGCAGGAAAAGACAGGAGGGAACTGAAGCTTTCTTT	CASRKRQEGTEAFF
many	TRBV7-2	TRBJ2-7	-	TGTGCCAGCAGCCCCCAGGCGGAGGGACACGAGCAGTACTTC	CASSPQAEGHEQYF
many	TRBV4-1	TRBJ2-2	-	TGCGCCAGCAGCCAGGTTTATCGCGGGGAGCTGTTTTTT	CASSQVYRGELFF
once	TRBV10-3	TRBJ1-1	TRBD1	TGTGCCATCAGTGGAAGACAGGGGGCGCGGGGCCACACTGAAGCTTTCTTT	CAISGRQGARGHTEAFF